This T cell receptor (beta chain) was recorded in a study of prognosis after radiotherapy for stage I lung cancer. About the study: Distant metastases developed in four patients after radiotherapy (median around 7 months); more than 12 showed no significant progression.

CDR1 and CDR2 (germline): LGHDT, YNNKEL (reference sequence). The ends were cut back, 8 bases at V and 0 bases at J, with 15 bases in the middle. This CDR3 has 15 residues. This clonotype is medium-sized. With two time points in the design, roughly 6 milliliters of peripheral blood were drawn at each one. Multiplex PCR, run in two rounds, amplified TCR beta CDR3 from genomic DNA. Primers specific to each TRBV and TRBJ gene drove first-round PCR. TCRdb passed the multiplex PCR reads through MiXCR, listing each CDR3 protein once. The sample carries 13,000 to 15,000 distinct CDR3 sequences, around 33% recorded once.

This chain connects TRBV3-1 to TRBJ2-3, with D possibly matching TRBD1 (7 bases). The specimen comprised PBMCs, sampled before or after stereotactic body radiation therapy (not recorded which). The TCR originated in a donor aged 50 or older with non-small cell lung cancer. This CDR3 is CASGAGGPSTDTQYF. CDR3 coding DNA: TGTGCCAGCGGCGCAGGGGGGCCTAGCACAGATACGCAGTATTTT.